The clone carrying this T cell receptor beta chain occurred once. The antigen is undetermined. These data come from a study of siplizumab effects on memory and regulatory T cells. Approximately 10^5 TCR templates were assayed per sample. The assay was immunoSEQ multiplex PCR, and TCRdb's table has in-frame clones only and misses some. This sample has over 70,000 clones, with 85% to 90% found just once. Study-level results: In unstimulated cells, naive T cells appeared more diverse than memory T cells and seemed major alloresponse contributors. Significantly reduced by siplizumab was the cumulative frequency of alloreactive sequences, namely those traceable to unstimulated CD4+ memory cells. There was no confirmation of the suppressive function of proliferating Tregs from siplizumab cultures.

The CDR3 has 13 residues. V was shortened by 3 bases and J by 5 bases, with 10 bases between the two germline ends. Germline-derived CDR1 and CDR2 are KGHSH and LQKENI. The sample was CD4+ T cells sorted from blood. This receptor was taken from a human donor in good health. The rearrangement uses TRBV18 and TRBJ2-5, with D uncertain. This CDR3 reads CASSPNLGETQYF. CDR3 coding DNA: TGTGCCAGCTCACCCAATTTGGGGGAGACCCAGTACTTC.